This T cell receptor (beta chain) appears in the sequencing data of a study of T cell repertoires in cytomegalovirus infection. Across the study: Use of recently identified HLA-C-restricted and well-studied HLA-B-restricted CMV epitopes was part of the study. It was the public TCR beta signatures that indicated both CMV infection and matching HLA type. Study-level points and caveats: CMV-specific TCR beta clonotypes restricted by HLA-C dominated the ex vivo response.

The CDR3 length is 12 residues. V shed 7 bases and J shed 6 bases, with 10 bases lying between them. Germline V lookup: CDR1 LGHNT, CDR2 FRNRAP. Worth noting for this clonotype: Its specificity is unknown.

TCRdb processed the reads anew with MiXCR; each CDR3 protein has one entry. The data show roughly 500,000 distinct CDR3 sequences, 30% to 40% seen once. The V and J genes are TRBV12-5 and TRBJ2-1; maybe TRBD2 (6 bases). Sequenced here: cultured PBMCs, sampled from culture after CMV antigen stimulation. This clonotype was obtained from a human donor in good health (CMV status not recorded). Some clones in this sample may be carry-over from other donors' samples. The CDR3 is CASALRGNEQFF. CDR3 in DNA: TGTGCTAGTGCCCTGCGGGGCAATGAGCAGTTCTTC.